This TCR beta chain was recovered during a study of Ad26.COV2.S vaccination and SARS-CoV-2 variants. Study context: A participant enrolled in the COV1001 Ad26.COV2.S trial arm provided the sample. Intramuscular Ad26.COV2.S doses were given once or twice, 56 days apart.

Concerning this clone: Its antigen is not identified.

Libraries were prepared by immunoSEQ multiplex PCR; TCRdb keeps only in-frame clonotypes and omits some of them. The sample holds 500,000 or so clones, roughly 85% seen once. Findings and caveats of the study: Those who received the vaccine showed greater spike-specific TCR breadth than those given placebo. There was a possibility that the TCR breadth and depth analyses underestimated total T cell responses.

Treatment indicated: around 19 received Ad26.COV2.S at low or high dose, single or two shots; about five received placebo; per-sample allocation not given. Sampling was done on day 63 after the first vaccine or placebo injection. The receptor was derived from a person between 18 and 60 years old who received the Ad26.COV2.S COVID-19 vaccine or a placebo. The starting material was peripheral blood, obtained in a trial of Ad26.COV2.S vaccine versus placebo.

The CDR3 DNA is TGTGCCAGTAGCGGACTAGCGGGTCCCACATCGGAGACCCAGTACTTC. Amino acid sequence: CASSGLAGPTSETQYF. The chain recombines TRBV19 with TRBJ2-5; 11 bases align to TRBD2. Germline lookup yields CDR1 LNHDA and CDR2 SQIVND (reference sequence). The CDR3 contains 16 residues. Trimming removed 6 bases from V and 5 bases from J; junction bases left unmatched: 11.